Included here is one T cell receptor (beta chain) sequence, with context. What it recognizes is unknown. This specimen belongs to a study of T cell responses to AZD1222 COVID-19 vaccine. Study-level points and caveats: Clonal diversity may have been underestimated, and the donors were mostly white British, with more females than males. With two AZD1222 doses given, Spike-specific TCR breadth and depth both rose. There were vaccine-associated CD4 TCRs across spike, dominant at 160-218 and 743-854.

The V gene lost 5 bases and the J gene lost 3 bases, with 19 bases spanning the gap. This CDR3 has 16 residues. Germline CDR1 reads MDHEN; CDR2 reads SYDVKM. Clones were sequenced by immunoSEQ multiplex PCR, and TCRdb holds only the in-frame ones, with some missing. The sample contains over 85,000 clones, around 92% of which appear only once. Sample: peripheral blood, taken on day 0 of AZD1222 vaccination. This rearrangement joins TRBV28 to TRBJ1-1; D unclear. The TCR originated in an adult in good health. The CDR3 here is CASSSGMGGGDTEAFF. CDR3 in DNA: TGTGCCAGCAGTAGTGGTATGGGCGGCGGGGACACTGAAGCTTTCTTT.